These 20 T cell receptor beta chains were sequenced from one sample in a study of blood T cell repertoires in COVID-19. Produced via immunoSEQ multiplex PCR; TCRdb's table is partial and in-frame only. The profile shows approximately 200,000 clones, 83% of them singletons. Source material: peripheral blood. The source is a woman aged 50 to 65 with acute or convalescent COVID-19.

CDR3 in DNA: TGTGCCAGTAGCACCACCGGGACAGGGAGGGAGACCCAGTACTTC. This gives the protein CASSTTGTGRETQYF. This chain joins TRBV19 and TRBJ2-5; 9 positions match TRBD1. There are 15 residues in the CDR3. The ends lost 6 bases at V and 5 bases at J; junction bases unmatched: 10. Germline CDR1 and CDR2: LNHDA and SQIVND (reference sequence).

The V gene is TRBV19, the J gene TRBJ2-5, with 9 positions matching TRBD1. Germline V CDR1 and CDR2: LNHDA, SQIVND (reference sequence). V lost 8 bases to trimming and J lost 5 bases; unmatched junction nucleotides: 6. CDR3 size: 13 residues. CDR3 DNA sequence: TGTGCCAGTCGACCTACAGGGGGCGAGACCCAGTACTTC. Its translation is CASRPTGGETQYF.

J is TRBJ1-1 and V is TRBV4-1, with a tentative D call TRBD1 (5 bases). The germline CDR1 and CDR2 sequences are MGHRA and YSYEKL. The CDR3 loop spans 15 amino acids. Trimming removed 0 bases at V and 2 bases at J, with 10 bases between. CDR3 residues: CASSQEPGVNTEAFF. DNA of the CDR3: TGCGCCAGCAGCCAAGAGCCGGGGGTAAACACTGAAGCTTTCTTT.

The chain links TRBV20-1 to TRBJ1-2; no firm D call. This CDR3 spans 11 amino acids. Between the trimmed V and J ends, which lost 3 bases and 6 bases, there was a span of 8 bases. CDR1 and CDR2 from the germline V gene are DFQATT and SNEGSKA (reference sequence). CDR3: CSASNRNGYTF. DNA for the CDR3: TGCAGTGCTAGTAACAGAAATGGCTACACCTTC.

V and J are TRBV4-3 and TRBJ1-2; D is perhaps TRBD1 (6 bases). V was trimmed by 1 base and J by 4 bases, leaving 16 bases between them. The CDR3 covers 16 residues. Germline V lookup: CDR1 LGHNA, CDR2 YSLEER. CDR3 region: CASSQAVTGLGYGYTF. Here the CDR3 DNA reads TGCGCCAGCAGCCAAGCCGTCACAGGGCTAGGCTATGGCTACACCTTC.

V usage is TRBV11-2 and J usage is TRBJ2-7; D may be TRBD1 (5 bases). The CDR3 has 14 amino acids. Deletions cut 5 bases from V and 0 bases from J, with 11 bases between. CDR1 SGHAT and CDR2 FQNNGV come from the germline V gene. The CDR3 DNA follows: TGTGCCAGCAGCGAGGACATGCGCTCCTACGAGCAGTACTTC. Protein sequence: CASSEDMRSYEQYF.

This chain uses TRBV5-4 with TRBJ2-5; 11 bases align to TRBD2. V lost 3 bases to trimming and J lost 1 base; unmatched junction nucleotides: 5. The CDR3 runs 16 residues. Germline V lookup: CDR1 SGHNT, CDR2 YYREEE (reference sequence). The CDR3 bases are TGTGCCAGCAGCTCATCGGGACTAGCGGCCCAAGAGACCCAGTACTTC. This translates into CASSSSGLAAQETQYF.

This clone appeared a single time. V and J are TRBV9 and TRBJ2-5, with D perhaps TRBD1 (6 bases). V was shortened by 3 bases and J by 3 bases, with 9 bases between the two germline ends. The germline V gene encodes CDR1 SGDLS and CDR2 YYNGEE. The CDR3 contains 13 residues. The CDR3 reads CASSARTEETQYF. The CDR3 nucleotides read TGTGCCAGCAGCGCCAGGACAGAAGAGACCCAGTACTTC.

The V call is TRBV28, the J call TRBJ1-1; TRBD1 might be the D (5 bases). Germline V gene lookup returns CDR1 MDHEN and CDR2 SYDVKM. The CDR3 totals 15 residues. Trimming shortened V by 5 bases and J by 0 bases, and 13 bases separated the two germline ends. The CDR3 sequence is CASSDWSGLNTEAFF. For the CDR3, the DNA is TGTGCCAGCAGTGATTGGTCAGGGCTGAACACTGAAGCTTTCTTT.

This clone was recorded once. V and J are TRBV24-1 and TRBJ2-2; D gene uncertain. CDR3 length equals 15 residues. V lost 1 base, J lost 5 bases, and 10 bases lay in between. The germline gives CDR1 KGHDR, CDR2 SFDVKD. CDR3 DNA sequence: TGTGCCACCAGTGATTTTGGCCAACCTACCGGGGAGCTGTTTTTT. It translates to CATSDFGQPTGELFF.

The V gene is TRBV11-2, the J gene TRBJ2-7; TRBD1 might be the D (6 bases). Germline loops: CDR1 SGHAT, CDR2 FQNNGV. This CDR3 has 14 residues. Trimming cost V 5 bases and J 5 bases, with 16 bases left between them. In DNA, the CDR3 is TGTGCCAGCAGCCCAGGGGCCTCTCGGGACGAGCAGTACTTC. Translation: CASSPGASRDEQYF.

The gene calls are TRBV19 and TRBJ2-2; 10 bases fit TRBD2. CDR3 length equals 15 residues. Germline V gene lookup returns CDR1 LNHDA and CDR2 SQIVND (reference sequence). The V gene end was trimmed by 0 bases and the J gene end by 7 bases; junction bases not matched to a gene: 2. CDR3 sequence: CASSIEAGGIGELFF. As DNA, the CDR3 is TGTGCCAGTAGTATAGAAGCGGGAGGGATCGGGGAGCTGTTTTTT. Supplemented by reference TRBV19 and TRBJ2-2, the full variable domain reads DGGITQSPKYLFRKEGQNVTLSCEQNLNHDAMYWYRQDPGQGLRLIYYSQIVNDFQKGDIAEGYSVSREKKESFPLTVTSAQKNPTAFYLCASSIEAGGIGELFFGEGSRLTVL.

This chain uses TRBV6-6 with TRBJ1-6; 10 positions agree with TRBD1. The germline gives CDR1 MNHNY, CDR2 SVGAGI (reference sequence). The CDR3 sequence is 15 residues long. V dropped 6 bases and J dropped 8; count of bases not matched to a gene: 7. The CDR3 region is CASRGDRGLDSPLHF. DNA for the CDR3: TGTGCCAGCAGGGGGGACAGGGGTTTAGATTCACCCCTCCACTTT.

For this clone: Other nucleotide sequences from this sample produce the same CDR3. This chain connects TRBV7-9 to TRBJ2-2, with TRBD2 identical over 8 bases. The germline V gene encodes CDR1 SEHNR and CDR2 FQNEAQ (reference sequence). The CDR3 is 18 residues long. V gave up 9 bases and J gave up 1 base; unmatched junction bases: 16. The CDR3 region is CASSPKKESGRNTGELFF. The CDR3 DNA follows: TGTGCCAGTAGCCCGAAAAAGGAAAGCGGGAGGAACACCGGGGAGCTGTTTTTT.

There are a few counts of this clone. CDR3 protein: CASSMWTGPDPQPQHF. For the CDR3, the DNA is TGTGCCAGTAGTATGTGGACAGGGCCCGATCCTCAACCCCAGCATTTT. The rearrangement joins TRBV19 to TRBJ1-5; the match to TRBD1 covers 8 bases. The CDR3 runs 16 residues. Per the germline V gene, CDR1 is LNHDA and CDR2 is SQIVND (reference sequence). The ends lost 3 bases at V and 10 bases at J; junction bases unmatched: 14.

This rearrangement joins TRBV5-1 to TRBJ1-1; 7 nucleotides match TRBD1. Losses at the gene ends were 2 bases for V and 3 bases for J; bases not matched to a gene: 4. The germline V gene encodes CDR1 SGHRS and CDR2 YFSETQ. CDR3 size: 14 residues. CDR3: CASSFSTGDTEAFF. The CDR3 nucleotides are TGCGCCAGCAGCTTCTCCACAGGGGACACTGAAGCTTTCTTT.

This clone was picked up one time. The chain employs TRBV5-1 and TRBJ1-2; 7 bases are a match to TRBD1. V dropped 3 bases and J dropped 7; count of bases not matched to a gene: 6. The CDR3 runs 13 residues. CDR1 is SGHRS, CDR2 YFSETQ, per germline. The CDR3: CASSWLTGSGYTF. CDR3 nucleotides: TGCGCCAGCAGCTGGTTGACAGGGAGTGGCTACACCTTC.

The chain carries TRBV28 and TRBJ1-2; the match to TRBD1 covers 10 bases. CDR1 and CDR2 (germline): MDHEN, SYDVKM. This CDR3 has 14 amino acids. V lost 6 bases to trimming and J lost 6 bases; unmatched junction nucleotides: 7. Written as DNA, the CDR3 is TGTGCCAGCAGCCAGACCGGGACAGGGGATGGCTACACCTTC. It specifies CASSQTGTGDGYTF.

The gene calls are TRBV27 and TRBJ2-2; a possible D gene is TRBD1 (6 bases). The CDR3 has 19 amino acids. Trimming removed 5 bases from V and 0 bases from J, with 22 bases in between. Germline CDR1 and CDR2: MNHEY and SMNVEV (reference sequence). The CDR3 loop is CASSTFWARGLTNTGELFF. DNA of the CDR3: TGTGCCAGCAGTACCTTCTGGGCCAGGGGCTTAACGAACACCGGGGAGCTGTTTTTT.

The chain recombines TRBV5-1 with TRBJ1-2; perhaps TRBD1 as D (6 bases). Trimming shortened V by 2 bases and J by 6 bases, and 11 bases separated the two germline ends. Per the germline V gene, CDR1 is SGHRS and CDR2 is YFSETQ. The CDR3 contains 13 residues. CDR3 in DNA: TGCGCCAGCAGCTTCTCACAGGGTGATGGCTACACCTTC. Translation: CASSFSQGDGYTF.